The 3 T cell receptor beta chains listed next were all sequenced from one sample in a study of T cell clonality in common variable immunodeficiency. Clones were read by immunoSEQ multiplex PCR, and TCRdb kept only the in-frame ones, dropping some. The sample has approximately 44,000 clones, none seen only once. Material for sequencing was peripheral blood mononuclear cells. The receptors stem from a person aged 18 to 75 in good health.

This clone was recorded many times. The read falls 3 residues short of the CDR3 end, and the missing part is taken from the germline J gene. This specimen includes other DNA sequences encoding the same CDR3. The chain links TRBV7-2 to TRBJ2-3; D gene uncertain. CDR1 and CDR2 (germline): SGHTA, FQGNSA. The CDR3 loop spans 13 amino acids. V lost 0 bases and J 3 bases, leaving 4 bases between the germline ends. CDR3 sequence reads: CASSLAQTDTQYF. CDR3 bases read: TGTGCCAGCAGCTTAGCTCAGACAGATACG. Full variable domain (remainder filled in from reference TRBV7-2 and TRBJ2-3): GAGVSQSPSNKVTEKGKDVELRCDPISGHTALYWYRQSLGQGLEFLIYFQGNSAPDKSGLPSDRFSAERTGGSVSTLTIQRTQQEDSAVYLCASSLAQTDTQYFGPGTRLTVL.

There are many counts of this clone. The CDR3 here is CSASRTGMGYEQYF. CDR3 DNA, as far as it was read: TGCAGTGCTTCCCGGACAGGCATGGGTTACGAG. J is TRBJ2-7 and V is TRBV20-1; 7 nucleotides agree with TRBD1. Coverage ceases 3 residues before the CDR3 finishes, and the germline J gene fills in the end. The V gene end was trimmed by 5 bases and the J gene end by 4 bases; junction bases not matched to a gene: 11. CDR3 length: 14 residues. Germline V gene sequence: CDR1 DFQATT, CDR2 SNEGSKA (reference sequence).

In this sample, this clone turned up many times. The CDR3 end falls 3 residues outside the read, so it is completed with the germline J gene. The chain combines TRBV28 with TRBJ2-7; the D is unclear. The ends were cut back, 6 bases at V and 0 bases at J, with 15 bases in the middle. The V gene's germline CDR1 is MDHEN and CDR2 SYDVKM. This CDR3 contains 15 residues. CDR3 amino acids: CASRLDTSFSYEQYF. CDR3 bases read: TGTGCCAGCAGGCTCGACACAAGCTTCTCCTACGAG.